The present TCR beta chain was sequenced within a study of blood T cell repertoires in COVID-19. Study as a whole: The origin of the acute and convalescent COVID-19 samples was the United States, Italy and Spain. T cells, B-cell-depleted T cells, or PBMCs supplied cDNA or gDNA.

Sequenced by immunoSEQ multiplex PCR; TCRdb stores in-frame clones only, minus some. The table has some 290,000 clones, roughly 85% seen once. The germline V gene has CDR1 SGHRS and CDR2 YFSETQ. The CDR3 covers 16 residues. Trimming removed 4 bases from V and 2 bases from J, with 17 bases in between. This receptor was identified in a man between 60 and 70 years old who had recovered from COVID-19. The V call is TRBV5-1, the J call TRBJ2-3, with a possible D match to TRBD1 (6 bases). The sequenced material came from peripheral blood. This chain's CDR3 is CASSRIGGGLTDTQYF. The CDR3 coding sequence is TGCGCCAGCAGCCGGATCGGTGGGGGCCTCACAGATACGCAGTATTTT.